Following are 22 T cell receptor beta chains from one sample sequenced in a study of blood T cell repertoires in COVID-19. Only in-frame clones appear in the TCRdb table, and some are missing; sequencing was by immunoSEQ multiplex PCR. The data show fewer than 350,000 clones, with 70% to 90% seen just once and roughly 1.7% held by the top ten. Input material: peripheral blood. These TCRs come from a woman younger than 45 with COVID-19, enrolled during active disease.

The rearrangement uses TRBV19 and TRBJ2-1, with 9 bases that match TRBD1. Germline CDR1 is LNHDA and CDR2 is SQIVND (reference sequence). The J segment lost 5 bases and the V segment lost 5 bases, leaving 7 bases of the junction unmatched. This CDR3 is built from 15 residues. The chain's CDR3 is CASSPLGTGNNEQFF. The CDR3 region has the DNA TGTGCCAGTAGTCCCTTAGGGACAGGGAACAATGAGCAGTTCTTC.

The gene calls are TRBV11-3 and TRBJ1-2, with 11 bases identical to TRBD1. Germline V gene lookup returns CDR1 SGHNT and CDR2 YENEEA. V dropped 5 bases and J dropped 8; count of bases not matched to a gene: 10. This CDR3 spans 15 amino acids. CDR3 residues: CASSPPGQGAQGYTF. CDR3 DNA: TGTGCCAGCAGCCCCCCCGGACAGGGGGCTCAAGGCTACACCTTC.

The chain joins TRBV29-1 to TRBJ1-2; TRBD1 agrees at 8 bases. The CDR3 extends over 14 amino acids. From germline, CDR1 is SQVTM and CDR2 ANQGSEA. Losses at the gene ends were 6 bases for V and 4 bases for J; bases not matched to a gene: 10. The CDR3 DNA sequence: TGCAGCGTAGGGACAGGAGCGTCCTTCTATGGCTACACCTTC. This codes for CSVGTGASFYGYTF.

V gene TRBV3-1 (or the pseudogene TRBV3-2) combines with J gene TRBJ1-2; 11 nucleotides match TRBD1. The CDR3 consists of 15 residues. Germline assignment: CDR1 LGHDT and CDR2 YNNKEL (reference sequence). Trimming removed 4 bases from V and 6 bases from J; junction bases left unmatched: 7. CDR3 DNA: TGTGCCAGCAGCCCAGGGACAGGGGGGATTCATGGCTACACCTTC. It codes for CASSPGTGGIHGYTF.

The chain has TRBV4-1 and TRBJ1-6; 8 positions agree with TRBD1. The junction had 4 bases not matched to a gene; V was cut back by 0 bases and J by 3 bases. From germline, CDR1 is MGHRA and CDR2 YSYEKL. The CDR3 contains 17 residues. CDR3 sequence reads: CASSQDTGQGYNSPLHF. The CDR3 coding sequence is TGCGCCAGCAGCCAAGATACCGGACAGGGCTATAATTCACCCCTCCACTTT.

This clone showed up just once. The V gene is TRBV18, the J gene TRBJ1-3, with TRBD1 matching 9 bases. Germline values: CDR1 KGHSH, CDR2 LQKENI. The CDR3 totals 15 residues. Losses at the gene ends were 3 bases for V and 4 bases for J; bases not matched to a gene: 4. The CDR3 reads CASSPDRGAGNTIYF. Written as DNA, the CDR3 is TGTGCCAGCTCACCCGACAGGGGGGCAGGAAACACCATATATTTT.

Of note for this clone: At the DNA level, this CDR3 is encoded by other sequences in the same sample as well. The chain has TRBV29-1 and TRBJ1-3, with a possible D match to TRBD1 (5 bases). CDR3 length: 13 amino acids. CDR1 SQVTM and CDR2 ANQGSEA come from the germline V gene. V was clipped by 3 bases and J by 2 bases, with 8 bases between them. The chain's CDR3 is CSVEVTAGNTIYF. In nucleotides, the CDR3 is TGCAGCGTTGAGGTGACAGCTGGAAACACCATATATTTT.

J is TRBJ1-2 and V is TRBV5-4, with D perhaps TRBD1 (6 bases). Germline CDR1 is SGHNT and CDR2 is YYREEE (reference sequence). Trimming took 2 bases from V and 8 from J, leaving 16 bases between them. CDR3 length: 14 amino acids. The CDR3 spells CASSFGGPSSGYTF. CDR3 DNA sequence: TGTGCCAGCAGCTTCGGGGGGCCTTCTTCGGGCTACACCTTC.

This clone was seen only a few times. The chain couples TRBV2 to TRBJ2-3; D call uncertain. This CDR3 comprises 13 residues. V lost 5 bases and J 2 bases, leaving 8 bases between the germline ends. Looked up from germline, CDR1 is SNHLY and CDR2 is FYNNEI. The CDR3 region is CASSSLITDTQYF. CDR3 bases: TGTGCCAGCAGTAGCCTGATCACAGATACGCAGTATTTT.

DNA of the CDR3: TGTGCCATCAGTGAGTCTTCGGGAGGGATGAACACTGAAGCTTTCTTT. Protein: CAISESSGGMNTEAFF. J is TRBJ1-1 and V is TRBV10-3; no clear D. Trimming shortened V by 0 bases and J by 0 bases, and 11 bases separated the two germline ends. The germline gives CDR1 ENHRY, CDR2 SYGVKD. This CDR3 contains 16 residues.

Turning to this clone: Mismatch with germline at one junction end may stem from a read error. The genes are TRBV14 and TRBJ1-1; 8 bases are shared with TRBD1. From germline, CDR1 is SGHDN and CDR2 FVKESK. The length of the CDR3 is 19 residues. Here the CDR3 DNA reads TGTGCCAGCAGTCAAGATCCCGGGACAGGTGGAGATATGAACACTGAAGCTTTCTTT. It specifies CASSQDPGTGGDMNTEAFF.

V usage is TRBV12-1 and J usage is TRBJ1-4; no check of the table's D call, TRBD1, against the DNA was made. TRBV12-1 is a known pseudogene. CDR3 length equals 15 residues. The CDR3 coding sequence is TGTGCCAGCAGCCCGGGGACAGGCTGGAATGAAAAACTGTTTTTT. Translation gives CASSPGTGWNEKLFF.

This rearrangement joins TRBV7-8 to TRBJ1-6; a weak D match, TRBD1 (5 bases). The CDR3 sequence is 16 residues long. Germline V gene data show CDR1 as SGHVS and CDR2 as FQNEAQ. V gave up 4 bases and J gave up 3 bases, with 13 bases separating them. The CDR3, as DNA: TGTGCCAGCAGCTCGGAAGACCAGGGCTATAATTCACCCCTCCACTTT. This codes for CASSSEDQGYNSPLHF. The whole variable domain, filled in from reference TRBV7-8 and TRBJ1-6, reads GAGVSQSPRYKVAKRGQDVALRCDPISGHVSLFWYQQALGQGPEFLTYFQNEAQLDKSGLPSDRFFAERPEGSVSTLKIQRTQQEDSAVYLCASSSEDQGYNSPLHFGNGTRLTVT.

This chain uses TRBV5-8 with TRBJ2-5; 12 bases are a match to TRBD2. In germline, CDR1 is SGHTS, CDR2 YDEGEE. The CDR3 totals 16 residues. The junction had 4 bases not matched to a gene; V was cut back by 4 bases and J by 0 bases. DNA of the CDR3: TGTGCCAGCAGCCCCGGACTAGCGGGGTACCAAGAGACCCAGTACTTC. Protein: CASSPGLAGYQETQYF.

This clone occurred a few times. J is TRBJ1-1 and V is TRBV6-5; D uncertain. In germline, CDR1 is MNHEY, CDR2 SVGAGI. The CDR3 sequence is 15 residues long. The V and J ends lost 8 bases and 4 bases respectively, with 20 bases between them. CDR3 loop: CASGGLFSRGTEAFF. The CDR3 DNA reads TGTGCCAGCGGCGGGTTATTCTCCCGGGGCACTGAAGCTTTCTTT.

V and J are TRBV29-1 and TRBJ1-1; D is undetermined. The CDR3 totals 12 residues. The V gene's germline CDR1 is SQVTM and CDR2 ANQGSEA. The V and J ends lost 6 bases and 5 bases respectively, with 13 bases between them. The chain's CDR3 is CSVLQAGTEAFF. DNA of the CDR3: TGCAGCGTATTGCAGGCTGGGACTGAAGCTTTCTTT.

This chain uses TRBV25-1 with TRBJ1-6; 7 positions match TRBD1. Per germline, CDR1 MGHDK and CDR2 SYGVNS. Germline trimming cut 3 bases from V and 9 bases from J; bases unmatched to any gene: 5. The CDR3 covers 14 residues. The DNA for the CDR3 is TGTGCCAGCAGTGAGGGGACAGATAGTTCACCCCTCCACTTT. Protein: CASSEGTDSSPLHF.

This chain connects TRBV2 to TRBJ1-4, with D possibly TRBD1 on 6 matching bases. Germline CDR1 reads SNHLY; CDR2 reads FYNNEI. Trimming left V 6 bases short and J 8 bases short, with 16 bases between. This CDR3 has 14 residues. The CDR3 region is CASRVTGLGEKLFF. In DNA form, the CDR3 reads TGTGCCAGCAGGGTGACAGGCCTTGGCGAAAAACTGTTTTTT.

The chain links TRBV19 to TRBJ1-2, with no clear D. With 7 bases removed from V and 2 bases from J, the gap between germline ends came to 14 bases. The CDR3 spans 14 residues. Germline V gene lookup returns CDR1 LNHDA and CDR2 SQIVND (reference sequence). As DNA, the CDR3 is TGTGCCAGTACTCAGTGGCCCACCAACTATGGCTACACCTTC. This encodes CASTQWPTNYGYTF.

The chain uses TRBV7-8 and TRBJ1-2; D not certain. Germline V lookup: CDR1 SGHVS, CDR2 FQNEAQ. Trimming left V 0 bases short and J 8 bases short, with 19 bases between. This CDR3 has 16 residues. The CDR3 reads CASSLARPGKALGYTF. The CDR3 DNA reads TGTGCCAGCAGCTTAGCGAGGCCGGGTAAGGCCCTAGGCTACACCTTC.

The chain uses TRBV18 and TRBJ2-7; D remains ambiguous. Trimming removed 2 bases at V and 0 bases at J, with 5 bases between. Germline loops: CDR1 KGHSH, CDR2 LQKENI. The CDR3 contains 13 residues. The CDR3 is CASSPTSSYEQYF. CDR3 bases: TGTGCCAGCTCACCAACCAGCTCCTACGAGCAGTACTTC.

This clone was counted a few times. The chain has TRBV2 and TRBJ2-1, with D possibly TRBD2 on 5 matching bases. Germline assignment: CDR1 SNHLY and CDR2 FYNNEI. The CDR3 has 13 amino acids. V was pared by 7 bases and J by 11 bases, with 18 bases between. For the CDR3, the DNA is TGTGCCAGCATCGGCTCTAGGGAGAGGAAGCAGTTCTTC. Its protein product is CASIGSRERKQFF.